This T cell receptor beta chain stems from a study of identical twins. TCRdb called the 5' RACE reads again in MiXCR, with one record for every CDR3 protein. Here the sample spans roughly 710,000 distinct CDR3 sequences, around 5.7% being singletons. Germline assignment: CDR1 SGHTA and CDR2 FQGNSA. The CDR3 loop spans 16 amino acids. V lost 5 bases, J lost 4 bases, and 9 bases stayed unmatched. This clonotype showed up just a few times. Sequencing was done on a sample of naive T cells sorted from blood. This clonotype was obtained from a man aged 18 to 29 in good health. The rearrangement uses TRBV7-2 and TRBJ1-2, with 11 nucleotides matching TRBD1. This CDR3 reads CASSQDWTGGPYGYTF. The CDR3 DNA reads as TGTGCCAGCAGCCAGGACTGGACAGGGGGCCCCTATGGCTACACCTTC.